This T cell receptor beta chain was sequenced during a study of blood T cells in healthy people across ages. A few counts support this clonotype. V lost 6 bases to trimming and J lost 8 bases; unmatched junction nucleotides: 5. Germline V lookup: CDR1 MDHEN, CDR2 SYDVKM. The CDR3 is 12 amino acids. With a J-beta primer mix and a sample-barcoded 5' primer, a second PCR ran roughly 6 to 12 cycles. TCRdb processed the 5' RACE reads anew with MiXCR; each CDR3 protein has one entry. The sample has roughly 2 million distinct CDR3 sequences, just under 50% seen once. This chain joins TRBV28 and TRBJ1-2; the match to TRBD1 covers 8 bases. What was sequenced was blood. The sequence came from a woman aged 40 to 55 in good health. CDR3 residues: CASRQGAGGYTF. The CDR3 nucleotides read TGTGCCAGCAGGCAGGGGGCGGGAGGCTACACCTTC.